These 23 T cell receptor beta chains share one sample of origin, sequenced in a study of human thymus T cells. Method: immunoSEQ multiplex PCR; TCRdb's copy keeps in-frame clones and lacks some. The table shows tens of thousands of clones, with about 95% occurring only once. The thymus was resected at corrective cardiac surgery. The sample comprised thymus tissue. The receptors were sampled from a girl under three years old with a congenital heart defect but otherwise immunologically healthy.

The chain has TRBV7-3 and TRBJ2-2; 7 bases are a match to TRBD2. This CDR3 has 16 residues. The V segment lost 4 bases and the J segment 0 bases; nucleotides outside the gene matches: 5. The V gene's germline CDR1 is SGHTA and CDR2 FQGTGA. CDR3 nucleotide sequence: TGTGCCAGCAGCTCCGATAGCGGGTCGAACACCGGGGAGCTGTTTTTT. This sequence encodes CASSSDSGSNTGELFF.

The CDR3 DNA is TGTGCCAGTAGTATACATCAGGGGGCGAATCAAACCGAGCAGTACTTC. It encodes CASSIHQGANQTEQYF. V usage is TRBV19 and J usage is TRBJ2-7, with 8 bases that match TRBD1. The CDR3 covers 16 residues. In germline, CDR1 is LNHDA, CDR2 SQIVND (reference sequence). V shed 2 bases and J 6 bases; nucleotides not matched to a gene: 12.

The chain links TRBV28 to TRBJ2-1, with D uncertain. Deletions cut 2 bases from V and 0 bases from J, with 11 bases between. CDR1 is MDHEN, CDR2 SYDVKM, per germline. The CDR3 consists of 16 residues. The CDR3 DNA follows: TGTGCCAGCAGTTTAGTCTGGCGCCGCTCCTACAATGAGCAGTTCTTC. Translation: CASSLVWRRSYNEQFF. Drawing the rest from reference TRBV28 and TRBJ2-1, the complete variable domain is DVKVTQSSRYLVKRTGEKVFLECVQDMDHENMFWYRQDPGLGLRLIYFSYDVKMKEKGDIPEGYSVSREKKERFSLILESASTNQTSMYLCASSLVWRRSYNEQFFGPGTRLTVL.

CDR3 protein: CASSLRGREAFF. The DNA for the CDR3 is TGTGCCAGCAGTTTACGAGGCCGCGAAGCTTTCTTT. V is TRBV27 and J is TRBJ1-1; D remains ambiguous. Trimming removed 2 bases from V and 8 bases from J, with 9 bases in between. The germline CDR1 and CDR2 sequences are MNHEY and SMNVEV (reference sequence). This CDR3 contains 12 residues.

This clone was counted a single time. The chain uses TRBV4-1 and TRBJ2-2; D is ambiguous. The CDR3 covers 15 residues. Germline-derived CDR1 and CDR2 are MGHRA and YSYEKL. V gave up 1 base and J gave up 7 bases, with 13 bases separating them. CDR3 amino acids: CASSQGKAGFGELFF. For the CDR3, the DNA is TGCGCCAGCAGCCAAGGTAAAGCAGGATTCGGGGAGCTGTTTTTT.

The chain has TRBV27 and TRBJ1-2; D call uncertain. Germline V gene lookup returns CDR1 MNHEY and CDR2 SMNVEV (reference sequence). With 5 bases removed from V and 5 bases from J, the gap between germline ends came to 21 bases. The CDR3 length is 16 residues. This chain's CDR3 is CASSHSTGLAGYGYTF. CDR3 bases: TGTGCCAGCAGTCACTCGACGGGCCTAGCTGGGTATGGCTACACCTTC.

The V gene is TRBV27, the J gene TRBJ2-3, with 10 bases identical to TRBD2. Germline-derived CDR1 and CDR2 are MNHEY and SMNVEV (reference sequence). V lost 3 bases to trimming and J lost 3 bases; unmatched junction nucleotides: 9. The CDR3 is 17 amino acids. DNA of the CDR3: TGTGCCAGCAGTTTCCAGCGGGAGGGACTATTTACAGATACGCAGTATTTT. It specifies CASSFQREGLFTDTQYF.

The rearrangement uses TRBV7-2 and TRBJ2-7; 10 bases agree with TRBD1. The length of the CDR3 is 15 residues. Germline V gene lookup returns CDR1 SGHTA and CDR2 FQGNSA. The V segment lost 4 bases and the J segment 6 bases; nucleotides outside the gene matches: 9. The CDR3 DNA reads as TGTGCCAGCAGCTATAGGGACAGGGGTGTTGGCGAGCAGTACTTC. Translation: CASSYRDRGVGEQYF.

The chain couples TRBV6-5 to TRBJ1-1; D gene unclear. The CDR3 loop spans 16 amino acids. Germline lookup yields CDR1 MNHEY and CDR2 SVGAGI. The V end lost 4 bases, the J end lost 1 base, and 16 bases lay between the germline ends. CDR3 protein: CASSSLPQRQNTEAFF. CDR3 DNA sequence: TGTGCCAGCAGTTCCCTGCCGCAGCGGCAGAACACTGAAGCTTTCTTT.

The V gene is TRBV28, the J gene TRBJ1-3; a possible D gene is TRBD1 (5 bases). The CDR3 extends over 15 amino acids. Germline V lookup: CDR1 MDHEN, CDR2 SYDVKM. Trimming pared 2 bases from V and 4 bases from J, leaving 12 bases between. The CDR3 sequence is CASSLKTDLGNTIYF. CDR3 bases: TGTGCCAGCAGTTTAAAGACAGATTTGGGAAACACCATATATTTT.

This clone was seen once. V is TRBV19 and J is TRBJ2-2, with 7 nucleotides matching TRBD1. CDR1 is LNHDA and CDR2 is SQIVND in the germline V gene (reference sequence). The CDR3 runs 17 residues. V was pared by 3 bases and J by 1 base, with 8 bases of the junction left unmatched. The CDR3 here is CASSISPPGGNTGELFF. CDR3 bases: TGTGCCAGTAGTATTTCGCCCCCAGGGGGGAACACCGGGGAGCTGTTTTTT.

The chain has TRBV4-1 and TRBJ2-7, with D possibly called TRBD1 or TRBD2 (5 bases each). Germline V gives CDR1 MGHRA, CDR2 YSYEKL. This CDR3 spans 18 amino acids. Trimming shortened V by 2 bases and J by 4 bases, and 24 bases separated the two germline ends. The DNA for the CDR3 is TGCGCCAGCAGCCAATCCCACTCAGTCCAGGGTACTAGGTACGAGCAGTACTTC. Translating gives CASSQSHSVQGTRYEQYF.

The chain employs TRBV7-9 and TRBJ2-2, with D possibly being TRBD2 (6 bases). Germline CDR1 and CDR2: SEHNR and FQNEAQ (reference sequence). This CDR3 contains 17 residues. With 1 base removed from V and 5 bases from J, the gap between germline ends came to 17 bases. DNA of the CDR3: TGTGCCAGCAGCTTAGACCAAGGGAGGCTCCGAACCGGGGAGCTGTTTTTT. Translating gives CASSLDQGRLRTGELFF. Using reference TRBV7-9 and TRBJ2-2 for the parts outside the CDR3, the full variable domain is DTGVSQNPRHKITKRGQNVTFRCDPISEHNRLYWYRQTLGQGPEFLTYFQNEAQLEKSRLLSDRFSAERPKGSFSTLEIQRTEQGDSAMYLCASSLDQGRLRTGELFFGEGSRLTVL.

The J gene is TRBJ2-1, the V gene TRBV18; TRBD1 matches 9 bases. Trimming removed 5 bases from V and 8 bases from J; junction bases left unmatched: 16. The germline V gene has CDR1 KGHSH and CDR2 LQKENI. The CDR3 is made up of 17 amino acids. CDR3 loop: CASSIRTGTGRMDEQFF. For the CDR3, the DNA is TGTGCCAGCTCAATTCGGACCGGGACAGGGAGAATGGATGAGCAGTTCTTC.

The CDR3 nucleotides read TGTGCCAGCAGTGGGAACTATGGCTACACCTTC. Its protein is CASSGNYGYTF. The chain carries TRBV6-5 and TRBJ1-2; D is unresolved. CDR3 length: 11 residues. CDR1 and CDR2 from the germline V gene are MNHEY and SVGAGI. V was cut by 5 bases and J by 2 bases, with 3 bases left in between.

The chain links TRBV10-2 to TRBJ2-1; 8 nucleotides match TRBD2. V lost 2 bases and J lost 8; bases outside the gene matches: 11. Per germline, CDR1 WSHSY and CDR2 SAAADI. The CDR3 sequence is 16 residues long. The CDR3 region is CASSEIDPGGRDEQFF. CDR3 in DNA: TGCGCCAGCAGTGAGATTGATCCGGGAGGGCGGGATGAGCAGTTCTTC.

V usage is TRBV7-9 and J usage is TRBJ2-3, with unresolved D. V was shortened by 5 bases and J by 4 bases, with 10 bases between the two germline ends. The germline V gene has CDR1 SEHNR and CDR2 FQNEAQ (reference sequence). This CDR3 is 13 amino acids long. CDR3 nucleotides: TGTGCCAGCAGCGGGAAGGCTCCAGATACGCAGTATTTT. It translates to CASSGKAPDTQYF.

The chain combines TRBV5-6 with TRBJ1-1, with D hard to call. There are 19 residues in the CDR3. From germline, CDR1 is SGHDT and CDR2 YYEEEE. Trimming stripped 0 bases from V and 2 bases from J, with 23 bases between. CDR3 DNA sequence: TGTGCCAGCAGCTTGGACGTTGGGCGGCGGAAAAAATTTAACACTGAAGCTTTCTTT. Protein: CASSLDVGRRKKFNTEAFF.

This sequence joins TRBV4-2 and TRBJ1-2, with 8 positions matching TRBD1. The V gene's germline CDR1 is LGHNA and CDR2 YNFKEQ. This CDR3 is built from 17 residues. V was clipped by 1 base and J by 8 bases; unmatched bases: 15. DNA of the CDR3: TGTGCCAGCAGCCAAGCGGGGGCAGGGGGCACGGGGGCCGGCTACACCTTC. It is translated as CASSQAGAGGTGAGYTF.

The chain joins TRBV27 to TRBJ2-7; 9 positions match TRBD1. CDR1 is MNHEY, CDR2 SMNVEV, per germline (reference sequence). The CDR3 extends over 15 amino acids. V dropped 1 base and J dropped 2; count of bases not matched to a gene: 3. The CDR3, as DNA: TGTGCCAGCAGTTTATTGGGACAGGGCCCCTACGAGCAGTACTTC. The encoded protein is CASSLLGQGPYEQYF.

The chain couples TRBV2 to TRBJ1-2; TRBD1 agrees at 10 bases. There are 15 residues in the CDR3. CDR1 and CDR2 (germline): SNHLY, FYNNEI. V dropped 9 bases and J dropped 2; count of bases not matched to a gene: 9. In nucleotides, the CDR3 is TGTGCCAGAGGACAGGGGGATTGTCAAAACTATGGCTACACCTTC. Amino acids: CARGQGDCQNYGYTF.

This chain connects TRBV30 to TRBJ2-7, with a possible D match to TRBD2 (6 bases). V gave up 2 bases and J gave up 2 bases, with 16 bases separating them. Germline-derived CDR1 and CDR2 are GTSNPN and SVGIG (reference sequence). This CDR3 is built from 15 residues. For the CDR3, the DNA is TGTGCCTGGAGTTCAGGGCGGGAACGGACCTACGAGCAGTACTTC. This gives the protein CAWSSGRERTYEQYF.

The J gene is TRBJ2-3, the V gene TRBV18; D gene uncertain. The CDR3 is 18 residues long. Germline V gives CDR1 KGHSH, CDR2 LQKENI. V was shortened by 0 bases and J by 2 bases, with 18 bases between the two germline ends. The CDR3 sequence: CASSPPQMRQALTDTQYF. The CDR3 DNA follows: TGTGCCAGCTCACCACCCCAAATGAGACAAGCGCTCACAGATACGCAGTATTTT.